This is a list of T cell receptor beta chains from one sample in a study of beta chain features in type 1 diabetes. Clones were read by immunoSEQ multiplex PCR, and TCRdb kept only the in-frame ones, dropping some. The profile shows about 160,000 clones, around 8% of them singletons. The sample taken for sequencing was central memory CD4+ T cells from blood. The receptors were gathered from a woman aged 40 to 49 with type 1 diabetes. CDR3s include the opening cysteine and the closing phenylalanine or tryptophan. The D gene is left open where the match is weak. Clone size is not always given. Where it is, it says once, few, many or a class for expanded clones.

>15|TRBD1|few|TRBJ1-2|TRBV5-6
CASSVLDRGNYGYTF
TGTGCCAGCAGCGTATTGGACAGGGGTAACTATGGCTACACCTTC
>14|NA|NA|TRBJ1-1|TRBV6-5
CASIRQSMNTEAFF
TGTGCCAGCATCCGACAGTCCATGAACACTGAAGCTTTCTTT
>14|NA|NA|TRBJ1-1|TRBV15
CATRQRSMNTEAFF
TGTGCCACCAGACAGCGGTCGATGAACACTGAAGCTTTCTTT
>12|NA|NA|TRBJ1-2|TRBV28
CASSPPSFGYTF
TGTGCCAGCAGTCCTCCCTCCTTTGGCTACACCTTC
>13|NA|few|TRBJ1-1|TRBV29-1
CSVSNRVNTEAFF
TGCAGCGTCTCGAACAGGGTGAACACTGAAGCTTTCTTT
>14|TRBD2|NA|TRBJ2-7|TRBV6-1
CAARQGGTPYEQYF
TGTGCCGCACGGCAGGGAGGGACCCCCTACGAGCAGTACTTC
>13|NA|few|TRBJ2-1|TRBV9
CASSVEGTGEEFF
TGTGCCAGCAGCGTAGAGGGAACGGGAGAGGAGTTCTTC
>15|NA|NA|TRBJ1-2|TRBV15
CATSSSDSNLYGYTF
TGTGCCACCAGCTCTTCGGACAGCAATCTCTATGGCTACACCTTC
>15|TRBD2|few|TRBJ2-1|TRBV19
CASRRSSGTYNEQFF
TGTGCCAGTAGACGTTCTAGCGGGACCTACAATGAGCAGTTCTTC
>15|TRBD2|few|TRBJ2-3|TRBV5-4
CASSSSGRKADTQYF
TGTGCCAGCAGCTCTAGCGGGAGGAAGGCAGATACGCAGTATTTT
>18|TRBD2|NA|TRBJ2-3|TRBV28
CASSLLSVAGVGTDTQYF
TGTGCCAGCAGTTTATTGTCCGTTGCGGGAGTAGGAACAGATACGCAGTATTTT
>13|TRBD1|NA|TRBJ1-1|TRBV6-4
CASSLTGDDEAFF
TGTGCCAGCAGTCTTACAGGGGATGATGAAGCTTTCTTT
>11|NA|few|TRBJ2-7|TRBV20-1
CSAKGGTEQYF
TGCAGTGCTAAGGGGGGGACAGAGCAGTACTTC
>15|NA|few|TRBJ2-5|TRBV28
CASSIVQGGQETQYF
TGTGCCAGCAGTATAGTCCAGGGGGGACAAGAGACCCAGTACTTC
>14|NA|few|TRBJ2-1|TRBV25-1
CASSVRSVTNEQFF
TGTGCCAGCAGTGTCCGTTCGGTAACGAATGAGCAGTTCTTC
>15|TRBD1|few|TRBJ2-7|TRBV18
CASSPSRQGSNEQYF
TGTGCCAGCTCACCTTCTAGACAGGGCTCCAACGAGCAGTACTTC
>13|NA|few|TRBJ1-5|TRBV7-2
CASSTRGGQPQHF
TGTGCCAGCAGCACCCGAGGGGGTCAGCCCCAGCATTTT
>18|TRBD2|few|TRBJ2-3|TRBV29-1
CSVEATGTSGGRADTQYF
TGCAGCGTTGAAGCCACCGGGACTAGCGGGGGGAGGGCAGATACGCAGTATTTT
>12|NA|many|TRBJ2-1|TRBV19
CASSREDNEQFF
TGTGCCAGTAGCCGCGAGGACAATGAGCAGTTCTTC
>15|TRBD1|NA|TRBJ2-1|TRBV18
CASSYGTGGNNEQFF
TGTGCCAGCTCTTACGGGACAGGGGGGAACAATGAGCAGTTCTTC
>14|TRBD1|NA|TRBJ2-7|TRBV6-5
CASSWRQGSYEQYF
TGTGCCAGCAGTTGGCGACAGGGATCCTACGAGCAGTACTTC
>12|NA|NA|TRBJ2-3|TRBV7-2
CASSLVPSGVVF
TGTGCCAGCAGCTTAGTTCCGAGCGGAGTGGTATTT
>13|NA|few|TRBJ1-1|TRBV29-1
CSALTARDTEAFF
TGCAGCGCCCTGACAGCCCGTGACACTGAAGCTTTCTTT
>15|TRBD1|few|TRBJ1-1|TRBV14
CASSQGTGENTEAFF
TGTGCCAGCAGCCAAGGGACAGGGGAGAACACTGAAGCTTTCTTT
>16|NA|few|TRBJ2-3|TRBV4-1
CASSQDWSRGGDTQYF
TGCGCCAGCAGCCAAGATTGGTCGCGGGGTGGTGATACGCAGTATTTT
>16|TRBD2|NA|TRBJ2-3|TRBV5-4
CASSSLAGATADTQYF
TGTGCCAGCAGCTCACTAGCGGGGGCGACCGCAGATACGCAGTATTTT
>17|NA|few|TRBJ2-1|TRBV7-2
CASSLKTGAWSYNEQFF
TGTGCCAGCAGCTTAAAGACGGGAGCTTGGTCCTACAATGAGCAGTTCTTC
>14|TRBD1|NA|TRBJ1-2|TRBV29-1
CSVGRTGGGGGYTF
TGCAGCGTTGGCCGGACAGGGGGGGGAGGTGGCTACACCTTC
>15|NA|NA|TRBJ1-1|TRBV28
CASSLIGSSSTEAFF
TGTGCCAGCAGTTTAATCGGGAGTTCGAGCACTGAAGCTTTCTTT
>16|TRBD1|NA|TRBJ1-2|TRBV7-2
CASSPTSGGAGYGYTF
TGTGCCAGCAGCCCAACCTCAGGGGGCGCGGGCTATGGCTACACCTTC
>14|NA|NA|TRBJ2-7|TRBV11-2
CASSEGWRSYEQYF
TGTGCCAGCAGCGAAGGATGGAGGTCCTACGAGCAGTACTTC
>13|NA|few|TRBJ1-2|TRBV9
CASSTNVLSGYTF
TGTGCCAGCAGCACAAACGTCCTTAGCGGCTACACCTTC
>15|NA|NA|TRBJ2-5|TRBV15
CATTPMGPAGETQYF
TGTGCCACCACCCCTATGGGCCCAGCTGGGGAGACCCAGTACTTC
>15|TRBD1|few|TRBJ1-2|TRBV4-3
CASSQTGTGEGGYTF
TGCGCCAGCAGCCAAACCGGGACAGGGGAGGGTGGCTACACCTTC
>17|TRBD1|NA|TRBJ1-5|TRBV7-2
CASSLVGTGYSNQPQHF
TGTGCCAGCAGCTTAGTAGGGACAGGGTATAGCAATCAGCCCCAGCATTTT
>14|NA|NA|TRBJ2-1|TRBV4-2
CASSQAGGGYEQFF
TGTGCCAGCAGCCAAGCGGGCGGGGGCTATGAGCAGTTCTTC
>16|TRBD1|NA|TRBJ2-2|TRBV4-1
CASSPGTGRDTGELFF
TGCGCCAGCAGCCCTGGGACAGGGAGAGACACCGGGGAGCTGTTTTTT
>16|TRBD1|NA|TRBJ2-1|TRBV9
CASSTSGTGGYNEQFF
TGTGCCAGCAGCACCTCCGGGACAGGGGGCTACAATGAGCAGTTCTTC
>14|NA|many|TRBJ1-6|TRBV5-1
CASSLMGQNSPLHF
TGCGCCAGCAGCTTGATGGGACAAAATTCACCCCTCCACTTT
>16|TRBD2|few|TRBJ2-7|TRBV4-2
CASSQSRSGGSNEQYF
TGTGCCAGCAGCCAATCGCGTTCGGGGGGGTCCAACGAGCAGTACTTC
>16|TRBD2|NA|TRBJ2-7|TRBV28
CASSLTASGRYHEQYF
TGTGCCAGCAGTTTGACCGCTAGCGGGAGGTACCACGAGCAGTACTTC
>15|NA|many|TRBJ1-4|TRBV9
CASSVTQRTNEKLFF
TGTGCCAGCAGCGTAACACAGCGGACTAATGAAAAACTGTTTTTT
>14|TRBD1|NA|TRBJ1-5|TRBV7-2
CASSIQGINQPQHF
TGTGCCAGCAGTATACAGGGGATTAATCAGCCCCAGCATTTT
>11|NA|many|TRBJ1-4|TRBV7-9
CASSPDYGLFF
TGTGCCAGCAGTCCAGACTACGGACTGTTTTTT
>14|NA|NA|TRBJ2-2|TRBV19
CASSSEGGTGELFF
TGTGCCAGTAGTTCTGAGGGTGGGACCGGGGAGCTGTTTTTT
>14|TRBD2|NA|TRBJ2-7|TRBV11-2
CASSRQRENSEQYF
TGTGCCAGCAGCCGTCAGCGGGAGAATAGCGAGCAGTACTTC
>14|NA|NA|TRBJ2-1|TRBV30
CAWSVLAGGGEQFF
TGTGCCTGGAGTGTACTTGCCGGGGGAGGAGAGCAGTTCTTC
>13|NA|NA|TRBJ1-1|TRBV6-1
CASSEQGSTEAFF
TGTGCCAGCAGTGAACAGGGTTCCACTGAAGCTTTCTTT
>12|TRBD2|few|TRBJ2-1|TRBV5-4
CASSREVNEQFF
TGTGCCAGCAGCCGGGAGGTCAATGAGCAGTTCTTC
>16|TRBD2|NA|TRBJ2-1|TRBV7-2
CASSFTSGRPNNEQFF
TGTGCCAGCAGTTTTACAAGCGGGAGGCCTAACAATGAGCAGTTCTTC
>15|NA|few|TRBJ1-2|TRBV5-6
CASSSRFPGFYGYTF
TGTGCCAGCAGCTCTAGATTCCCTGGGTTCTATGGCTACACCTTC
>14|NA|few|TRBJ2-7|TRBV2
CASKFQGSSYEQYF
TGTGCCAGCAAGTTTCAGGGGAGCTCCTACGAGCAGTACTTC
>14|TRBD1|NA|TRBJ1-1|TRBV5-1
CASSYRGMNTEAFF
TGCGCCAGCAGCTACAGGGGCATGAACACTGAAGCTTTCTTT
>14|NA|few|TRBJ2-4|TRBV28
CASSHGTLQDIQYF
TGTGCCAGCAGTCACGGGACTCTCCAGGACATTCAGTACTTC
>13|NA|few|TRBJ1-6|TRBV29-1
CSVGQARDSPLHF
TGCAGCGTTGGTCAGGCCAGAGATTCACCCCTCCACTTT